Following are 24 T cell receptor beta chains from one sample sequenced in a study of blood T cell repertoires in COVID-19. TCRdb's table, derived via immunoSEQ multiplex PCR, lists solely in-frame clones and lacks some. The sample holds more than 12,000 clones, roughly 90% seen once. Sequencing was carried out using peripheral blood. Source of these receptors: a human donor in a cohort sampled during active COVID-19.

The chain uses TRBV10-3 and TRBJ1-6, with 7 bases identical to TRBD1. The length of the CDR3 is 12 residues. The germline CDR1 and CDR2 sequences are ENHRY and SYGVKD. V shed 8 bases, J shed 13 bases, and the junction held 8 bases outside the gene matches. The CDR3 bases are TGTGCCATCGGAACAGGGGTCCCCCCCCTCCACTTT. Encoded protein: CAIGTGVPPLHF.

J is TRBJ1-2 and V is TRBV7-2; the D gene is possibly TRBD1 (6 bases). Germline V gives CDR1 SGHTA, CDR2 FQGNSA. The CDR3 length is 16 residues. Deletions cut 5 bases from V and 1 base from J, with 17 bases between. CDR3: CASSGLLGAHNYGYTF. In DNA form, the CDR3 reads TGTGCCAGCAGCGGTTTATTGGGGGCTCATAACTATGGCTACACCTTC.

V gene TRBV30 combines with J gene TRBJ1-2, with D unresolved. Germline V lookup: CDR1 GTSNPN, CDR2 SVGIG (reference sequence). V was cut by 3 bases and J by 5 bases, with 10 bases left in between. This CDR3 region has 12 residues. This CDR3 is CAWRDRGYGYTF. In nucleotides, the CDR3 is TGTGCCTGGAGAGATCGGGGTTATGGCTACACCTTC.

The chain uses TRBV9 and TRBJ1-3; D perhaps matches TRBD1 (5 bases). Per germline, CDR1 SGDLS and CDR2 YYNGEE. V lost 6 bases, J lost 0 bases, and 13 bases lay in between. CDR3 length equals 15 residues. CDR3 in amino acids: CASTLDSYSGNTIYF. The CDR3, as DNA: TGTGCCAGCACCCTCGACAGCTACTCTGGAAACACCATATATTTT.

The chain combines TRBV4-2 with TRBJ1-4; 9 bases match TRBD1. Trimming cost V 2 bases and J 0 bases; bases outside gene matches: 4. The CDR3 sequence is 17 residues long. The germline gives CDR1 LGHNA, CDR2 YNFKEQ. DNA of the CDR3: TGTGCCAGCAGCCAACAGGGACAGGGTGCAACTAATGAAAAACTGTTTTTT. Translation gives CASSQQGQGATNEKLFF.

The chain uses TRBV12-3 or TRBV12-4 and TRBJ2-3; 7 bases are a match to TRBD1. CDR3 length: 13 residues. After removal of 11 bases from V and 6 bases from J, the junction contained 11 bases not matched to a gene. The CDR3 region has the DNA TGTGCCTCCGTAGGGGGCGCGAGGGATACGCAGTATTTT. Translating gives CASVGGARDTQYF.

The chain links TRBV6-5 to TRBJ1-2; 8 nucleotides line up with TRBD1. Per the germline V gene, CDR1 is MNHEY and CDR2 is SVGAGI. This CDR3 has 13 amino acids. V trimming: 6 bases; J trimming: 8 bases; junction bases outside the gene matches: 8. The CDR3 here is CASRRQGAWGYTF. The DNA of the CDR3 is TGTGCCAGCAGACGGCAGGGGGCTTGGGGCTACACCTTC.

In nucleotides, the CDR3 is TGCGCCAGCAGCCCGGGGGGGACAGGGGACACCGGGGAGCTGTTTTTT. This gives the protein CASSPGGTGDTGELFF. The genes are TRBV5-1 and TRBJ2-2, with 10 nucleotides matching TRBD1. CDR1 and CDR2 (germline): SGHRS, YFSETQ. The length of the CDR3 is 16 residues. Trimming removed 4 bases from V and 3 bases from J; junction bases left unmatched: 6.

The chain combines TRBV6-5 with TRBJ2-7, with TRBD2 matching over 8 bases. From germline, CDR1 is MNHEY and CDR2 SVGAGI. Trimming at V came to 6 bases and at J to 5 bases, leaving 12 bases not matched to a gene. The length of the CDR3 is 15 residues. This CDR3 is CASRPPLAGVDEQYF. The CDR3 DNA reads as TGTGCCAGCAGACCCCCTCTAGCGGGCGTCGACGAGCAGTACTTC.

In its sample, this clone was seen once. This chain uses TRBV3-1 (or the pseudogene TRBV3-2) with TRBJ2-2; 9 bases align to TRBD1. The germline V gene has CDR1 LGHDT and CDR2 YNNKEL (reference sequence). The CDR3 totals 15 residues. V was pared by 6 bases and J by 4 bases, with 6 bases of the junction left unmatched. Here the CDR3 reads CASRTGGTITGELFF. CDR3 DNA sequence: TGTGCCAGCAGAACAGGGGGCACGATCACCGGGGAGCTGTTTTTT.

Sample share makes this clone medium-sized. The chain has TRBV6-6 and TRBJ1-6, with 8 bases that match TRBD1. Germline V gene data show CDR1 as MNHNY and CDR2 as SVGAGI (reference sequence). The trim removed 10 bases at V and 6 bases at J, leaving 14 bases unmatched. This CDR3 has 16 residues. The CDR3 region is CATTTHRTGTNSPLHF. The DNA for the CDR3 is TGTGCCACCACTACCCATCGGACAGGGACTAATTCACCCCTCCACTTT.

The genes are TRBV3-1 (or the pseudogene TRBV3-2) and TRBJ1-2; TRBD1 aligns across 9 bases. The CDR3 covers 14 residues. Germline assignment: CDR1 LGHDT and CDR2 YNNKEL (reference sequence). V lost 3 bases to trimming and J lost 8 bases; unmatched junction nucleotides: 7. The CDR3 DNA follows: TGTGCCAGCAGCCATGGGACAGGGTCTGGAGGCTACACCTTC. This translates into CASSHGTGSGGYTF.

This chain links TRBV5-1 with TRBJ2-5, with 8 bases that match TRBD2. Trimming removed 3 bases from V and 2 bases from J; junction bases left unmatched: 0. The CDR3 loop spans 13 amino acids. Germline V gene data show CDR1 as SGHRS and CDR2 as YFSETQ. CDR3 protein: CASSSGGQETQYF. CDR3 DNA sequence: TGCGCCAGCAGCTCGGGAGGGCAAGAGACCCAGTACTTC.

The V gene is TRBV6-1, the J gene TRBJ1-6; 7 nucleotides align to TRBD1. The CDR3 is made up of 17 amino acids. J lost 1 base, V lost 3 bases, and 6 bases had no gene match. The germline gives CDR1 MNHNS, CDR2 SASEGT. The CDR3 loop is CASSETGIGSYNSPLHF. CDR3 DNA sequence: TGTGCCAGCAGTGAGACAGGGATCGGATCCTATAATTCACCCCTCCACTTT.

The chain employs TRBV10-2 and TRBJ1-1; 9 bases line up with TRBD1. Trimming cost V 3 bases and J 4 bases; bases outside gene matches: 6. The CDR3 is made up of 15 amino acids. Looked up from germline, CDR1 is WSHSY and CDR2 is SAAADI. Here the CDR3 reads CASSEWGQGFTEAFF. CDR3 bases: TGCGCCAGCAGTGAATGGGGACAGGGCTTCACTGAAGCTTTCTTT.

The rearrangement links TRBV5-6 to TRBJ1-2; 8 positions match TRBD1. V shed 4 bases and J 3 bases; nucleotides not matched to a gene: 5. This CDR3 is 14 amino acids long. In germline, CDR1 is SGHDT, CDR2 YYEEEE. The CDR3 coding sequence is TGTGCCAGCAGCCCACAGGGGGTATACTATGGCTACACCTTC. Translated: CASSPQGVYYGYTF.

This chain connects TRBV9 to TRBJ2-3, with D possibly TRBD2 on 5 matching bases. There are 15 residues in the CDR3. Germline CDR1 is SGDLS and CDR2 is YYNGEE. Trimming left V 4 bases short and J 2 bases short, with 14 bases between. The CDR3 nucleotides are TGTGCCAGCAGCCTAACTACGACTAACACAGATACGCAGTATTTT. Protein product: CASSLTTTNTDTQYF.

The chain carries TRBV5-4 and TRBJ1-6; the D gene is possibly TRBD1 (5 bases). Germline CDR1 SGHNT, CDR2 YYREEE (reference sequence). The CDR3 totals 15 residues. V lost 5 bases and J 2 bases, leaving 11 bases between the germline ends. The CDR3 sequence is CASSTGHTYNSPLHF. The CDR3 DNA reads TGTGCCAGCAGTACAGGTCACACCTATAATTCACCCCTCCACTTT.

The V gene is TRBV15, the J gene TRBJ2-1; the D gene is possibly TRBD2 (6 bases). There are 16 residues in the CDR3. Trimming pared 0 bases from V and 9 bases from J, leaving 18 bases between. CDR1 is LNHNV, CDR2 YYDKDF, per germline (reference sequence). In DNA form, the CDR3 reads TGTGCCACCAGCAGAGATGTAGCGGCCACTGGGGCTGAGCAGTTCTTC. Translation gives CATSRDVAATGAEQFF. The whole variable domain, remainder taken from reference TRBV15 and TRBJ2-1, is DAMVIQNPRYQVTQFGKPVTLSCSQTLNHNVMYWYQQKSSQAPKLLFHYYDKDFNNEADTPDNFQSRRPNTSFCFLDIRSPGLGDTAMYLCATSRDVAATGAEQFFGPGTRLTVL.

The CDR3 bases are TGCGCCAGCAGCTTGGAATCACAGGGGCGGATGTTTTTT. It specifies CASSLESQGRMFF. The chain joins TRBV5-1 to TRBJ1-4; 7 bases map to TRBD1. Trimming at V came to 0 bases and at J to 15 bases, leaving 8 bases not matched to a gene. The CDR3 contains 13 residues. Germline assignment: CDR1 SGHRS and CDR2 YFSETQ.

This chain joins TRBV5-1 and TRBJ1-6; D gene unclear. CDR1 is SGHRS and CDR2 is YFSETQ in the germline V gene. Between the trimmed V and J ends, which lost 4 bases and 5 bases, there was a span of 13 bases. CDR3 length: 15 residues. CDR3 residues: CASSRNNGDNSPLHF. In nucleotides, the CDR3 is TGCGCCAGCAGCCGAAATAACGGGGATAATTCACCCCTCCACTTT.

The chain has TRBV5-6 and TRBJ1-1; unclear D gene. V lost 0 bases and J 0 bases, leaving 6 bases between the germline ends. Germline V lookup: CDR1 SGHDT, CDR2 YYEEEE. This CDR3 comprises 14 residues. The CDR3 DNA follows: TGTGCCAGCAGCTTGGAGCGGATGAACACTGAAGCTTTCTTT. Translation gives CASSLERMNTEAFF. Full variable domain (rest looked up from reference TRBV5-6 and TRBJ1-1): DAGVTQSPTHLIKTRGQQVTLRCSPKSGHDTVSWYQQALGQGPQFIFQYYEEEERQRGNFPDRFSGHQFPNYSSELNVNALLLGDSALYLCASSLERMNTEAFFGQGTRLTVV.

This chain connects TRBV20-1 to TRBJ1-2, with D possibly matching TRBD1 (6 bases). The CDR3 runs 13 residues. Trimming left V 3 bases short and J 7 bases short, with 15 bases between. From germline, CDR1 is DFQATT and CDR2 SNEGSKA (reference sequence). The CDR3 nucleotides read TGCAGTGCTAGTTGGACAGCAGGACGTGGCTACACCTTC. It yields the protein CSASWTAGRGYTF.

The J gene is TRBJ1-1, the V gene TRBV19; D is perhaps TRBD1 (6 bases). Germline V gene sequence: CDR1 LNHDA, CDR2 SQIVND (reference sequence). With 7 bases removed from V and 5 bases from J, the gap between germline ends came to 20 bases. The CDR3 has 15 amino acids. The DNA of the CDR3 is TGTGCCAGTACCACCACGGGGAGGGGGAAGACTGAAGCTTTCTTT. This gives the protein CASTTTGRGKTEAFF. Based on the CDR3 plus reference TRBV19 and TRBJ1-1, the full variable domain is DGGITQSPKYLFRKEGQNVTLSCEQNLNHDAMYWYRQDPGQGLRLIYYSQIVNDFQKGDIAEGYSVSREKKESFPLTVTSAQKNPTAFYLCASTTTGRGKTEAFFGQGTRLTVV.